Below, 14 T cell receptor beta chains from the same sample are listed, as sequenced in a study of cytomegalovirus exposure and HLA in healthy donors. Sequencing used immunoSEQ multiplex PCR; TCRdb keeps in-frame clones, though not all of them. The sample includes 130,000 or so clones, approximately 81% of them seen just once. The sequenced material came from PBMCs. These receptors were taken from a woman in her 30s in good health and CMV-seronegative.

DNA for the CDR3: TGTGCCAGCAGTTTATCGAAGGGGGCCGGTGAAAAACTGTTTTTT. This codes for CASSLSKGAGEKLFF. The chain recombines TRBV27 with TRBJ1-4; 7 positions agree with TRBD1. The V and J ends lost 0 bases and 7 bases, in that order; junction bases with no gene match: 5. Looked up from germline, CDR1 is MNHEY and CDR2 is SMNVEV (reference sequence). The CDR3 totals 15 residues.

V and J are TRBV7-9 and TRBJ2-5; 7 bases fit TRBD2. Losses at the gene ends were 8 bases for V and 2 bases for J; bases not matched to a gene: 11. Per germline, CDR1 SEHNR and CDR2 FQNEAQ (reference sequence). This CDR3 has 15 amino acids. The CDR3 DNA follows: TGTGCCAGCCAGGTTAGGCTAGCGGTGCAAGAGACCCAGTACTTC. Translating it yields CASQVRLAVQETQYF.

The chain employs TRBV20-1 and TRBJ2-3; D perhaps matches TRBD2 (6 bases). CDR1 is DFQATT, CDR2 SNEGSKA, per germline (reference sequence). V was cut by 7 bases and J by 2 bases, with 7 bases left in between. The CDR3 covers 11 residues. The CDR3 loop is CSGGDTDTQYF. The DNA for the CDR3 is TGCAGTGGGGGGGACACAGATACGCAGTATTTT.

The rearrangement links TRBV19 to TRBJ2-3; tentative D call: TRBD2 (6 bases). V was shortened by 4 bases and J by 0 bases, with 11 bases between the two germline ends. From germline, CDR1 is LNHDA and CDR2 SQIVND (reference sequence). This CDR3 has 15 residues. The CDR3 DNA reads TGTGCCAGTAGTAGAGGCGGGGCCAGCACAGATACGCAGTATTTT. Its translation is CASSRGGASTDTQYF.

The genes are TRBV6-1 and TRBJ1-2, with TRBD1 matching 7 bases. Germline CDR1 is MNHNS and CDR2 is SASEGT. V shed 6 bases, J shed 2 bases, and the junction held 3 bases outside the gene matches. The CDR3 spans 13 residues. CDR3 protein: CASRETGNYGYTF. For the CDR3, the DNA is TGTGCCAGCAGAGAGACAGGGAACTATGGCTACACCTTC.

The CDR3 loop is CASSNGTGRSDTQYF. For the CDR3, the DNA is TGTGCCAGCAGTAACGGGACAGGTAGATCGGATACGCAGTATTTT. The chain carries TRBV25-1 and TRBJ2-3, with 8 positions matching TRBD1. This CDR3 has 15 residues. V lost 5 bases to trimming and J lost 6 bases; unmatched junction nucleotides: 10. CDR1 and CDR2 from the germline V gene are MGHDK and SYGVNS.

The CDR3 DNA is TGTGCCAGCAGCTCATCCGGGACAGGGTTGACGCAGTATTTT. Translated: CASSSSGTGLTQYF. This rearrangement joins TRBV7-6 to TRBJ2-3; 9 bases agree with TRBD1. Germline V lookup: CDR1 SGHVS, CDR2 FNYEAQ. The trim removed 4 bases at V and 9 bases at J, leaving 8 bases unmatched. The CDR3 runs 14 residues.

This chain links TRBV27 with TRBJ1-6; no definite D call. This CDR3 is built from 15 residues. Germline values: CDR1 MNHEY, CDR2 SMNVEV (reference sequence). V shed 5 bases and J shed 0 bases, with 8 bases lying between them. CDR3: CASSPPSSYNSPLHF. Written as DNA, the CDR3 is TGTGCCAGCAGTCCCCCTAGCTCCTATAATTCACCCCTCCACTTT.

This chain connects TRBV11-1 to TRBJ2-5; perhaps TRBD2 as D (5 bases). V lost 3 bases and J 2 bases, leaving 10 bases between the germline ends. CDR1 is SGHAT, CDR2 FQDESV, per germline (reference sequence). The CDR3 length is 14 residues. As DNA, the CDR3 is TGTGCCAGCAGCTTTCGTCGGACTCAAGAGACCCAGTACTTC. Protein: CASSFRRTQETQYF.

The chain is built from TRBV9 and TRBJ2-1; 9 positions agree with TRBD1. V shed 3 bases and J 10 bases; nucleotides not matched to a gene: 11. The CDR3 loop spans 15 amino acids. CDR1 SGDLS and CDR2 YYNGEE come from the germline V gene. The CDR3 DNA is TGTGCCAGCAGCGGCCGGGACAGGGTTATTGGCGAGCAGTTCTTC. Its translation: CASSGRDRVIGEQFF.

V and J are TRBV27 and TRBJ2-5; 7 bases line up with TRBD1. V lost 5 bases and J lost 1; bases outside the gene matches: 13. CDR1 and CDR2 from the germline V gene are MNHEY and SMNVEV (reference sequence). The CDR3 loop spans 17 amino acids. CDR3 sequence: CASSENPRGRIQETQYF. The CDR3 DNA follows: TGTGCCAGCAGTGAGAATCCTAGGGGGCGCATCCAAGAGACCCAGTACTTC.

As regards this clone: Mismatch with germline at one junction end may stem from a read error. The chain links TRBV27 to TRBJ2-2, with a tentative D call TRBD2 (6 bases). The CDR3 has 14 residues. CDR1 is MNHEY and CDR2 is SMNVEV in the germline V gene (reference sequence). CDR3 nucleotides: TGTGCCAACAGTCGGGGAGGTCACACCGGGGAGCTGTTTTTT. It specifies CANSRGGHTGELFF.

This chain uses TRBV12-5 with TRBJ2-7; weak D call: TRBD1 (6 bases). Germline V gene lookup returns CDR1 LGHNT and CDR2 FRNRAP. V was shortened by 4 bases and J by 2 bases, with 12 bases between the two germline ends. There are 14 residues in the CDR3. In DNA form, the CDR3 reads TGTGCTAGTGGTTCTGGACAGCCAACCTACGAGCAGTACTTC. It specifies CASGSGQPTYEQYF.

The genes are TRBV6-5 and TRBJ1-1, with 8 bases fitting TRBD1. The J segment lost 1 base and the V segment lost 7 bases, leaving 2 bases of the junction unmatched. Germline lookup yields CDR1 MNHEY and CDR2 SVGAGI. This CDR3 region has 13 residues. The CDR3 region has the DNA TGTGCCAGCATCGGACAGGGGAACACTGAAGCTTTCTTT. Translated: CASIGQGNTEAFF.